This is a list of T cell receptor beta chains from one sample in a study of Graves' ophthalmopathy and Graves' hyperthyroidism. MiXCR, run by TCRdb on the multiplex PCR reads, gives a single entry per CDR3 protein. The data hold a few hundred thousand distinct CDR3 sequences, with about 17% observed a single time. The sequenced material came from peripheral blood. These receptor sequences come from an adult man with Graves' ophthalmopathy. CDR3s include the opening cysteine and the closing phenylalanine or tryptophan. Fields, in order: V gene, clone size, D gene, J gene, CDR3 protein, CDR3 DNA. A D gene is named only where the DNA matches it firmly. Expanded clones get a size class; other rows say once, few or many, or leave the size out.

TRBV5-1	many	.	TRBJ1-1	CASSLVANTEAFF	TGCGCCAGCAGCTTGGTGGCGAACACTGAAGCTTTCTTT
TRBV6-1	.	TRBD1	TRBJ1-5	CASNGQGARGTYSNQPQHF	TGTGCCAGCAATGGACAGGGGGCGAGGGGGACGTATAGCAATCAGCCCCAGCATTTT
TRBV7-2	many	.	TRBJ2-7	CASSLVSTGEQYF	TGTGCCAGCAGCTTAGTTAGTACCGGCGAGCAGTACTTC
TRBV6-1	.	.	TRBJ1-1	CASRTSAVNTEAFF	TGTGCCAGCAGAACGTCAGCTGTGAACACTGAAGCTTTCTTT
TRBV30	.	TRBD1	TRBJ1-1	CAWSTGQGPGEAFF	TGTGCCTGGAGTACCGGACAGGGGCCAGGTGAAGCTTTCTTT
TRBV11-2	many	TRBD1	TRBJ2-5	CASSSTGQGAETQYF	TGTGCCAGCAGCTCGACGGGACAGGGGGCGGAGACCCAGTACTTC
TRBV7-9	.	.	TRBJ2-7	CASSPSGTRSPYF	TGTGCCAGCAGCCCTTCCGGGACGCGATCCCCCTACTTC
TRBV12-3/TRBV12-4	many	.	TRBJ2-5	CASSLGESETQYF	TGTGCCAGCAGTTTGGGGGAAAGTGAGACCCAGTACTTC
TRBV11-2	many	.	TRBJ2-7	CASSTGNEQYF	TGTGCCAGCAGCACAGGTAACGAGCAGTACTTC
TRBV7-9	many	.	TRBJ1-1	CASSPVHSSAEAFF	TGTGCCAGCAGCCCAGTACACAGCTCGGCTGAAGCTTTCTTT
TRBV7-2	many	.	TRBJ1-1	CASSPSAGYPEAFF	TGTGCCAGCAGCCCATCAGCCGGATACCCTGAAGCTTTCTTT
TRBV6-5	many	.	TRBJ1-1	CASSPHRDTMNTEAFF	TGTGCCAGCAGTCCTCACCGAGACACCATGAACACTGAAGCTTTCTTT
TRBV6-2/TRBV6-3	many	TRBD1	TRBJ2-7	CASSLRAPGQGHEQYF	TGTGCCAGCAGTTTAAGGGCCCCGGGACAGGGTCACGAGCAGTACTTC
TRBV29-1	many	.	TRBJ2-7	CSVRIQANEQYF	TGCAGCGTTCGAATCCAGGCCAACGAGCAGTACTTC
TRBV20-1	many	TRBD1	TRBJ1-6	CSARQGTGNSPLHF	TGCAGTGCTAGACAAGGGACAGGGAATTCACCCCTCCACTTT
TRBV20-1	many	TRBD1	TRBJ2-7	CSARDPGQFYEQYF	TGCAGTGCTAGAGATCCGGGACAGTTCTACGAGCAGTACTTC
TRBV24-1	many	.	TRBJ2-7	CATSSYEQYF	TGTGCCACCTCCAGTTACGAGCAGTACTTC
TRBV4-2	many	.	TRBJ1-1	CASSQDPPGARTEAFF	TGTGCCAGCAGCCAAGATCCCCCGGGGGCGCGTACTGAAGCTTTCTTT
TRBV6-1	many	.	TRBJ2-5	CASSGLPTQYF	TGTGCCAGCAGCGGCCTCCCGACCCAGTACTTC
TRBV12-3/TRBV12-4	many	.	TRBJ1-2	CASSPTATNYGYTF	TGTGCCAGCAGCCCGACCGCTACCAACTATGGCTACACCTTC
TRBV7-3	many	TRBD1	TRBJ1-1	CASSKRQGARNTEAFF	TGTGCCAGCAGCAAACGACAGGGGGCAAGGAACACTGAAGCTTTCTTT
TRBV7-2	many	.	TRBJ2-7	CASSLRVKGNEQYF	TGTGCCAGCAGCTTAAGAGTCAAAGGGAACGAGCAGTACTTC
TRBV2	many	TRBD1	TRBJ1-6	CASSWSGQNNSPLHF	TGTGCCAGCAGCTGGTCGGGACAGAATAATTCACCCCTCCACTTT
TRBV4-1	many	.	TRBJ2-7	CASSQDLGRKYEQYF	TGCGCCAGCAGCCAAGATCTCGGCAGAAAGTACGAGCAGTACTTC
TRBV7-9	many	.	TRBJ1-1	CASRPGAGNEAFF	TGTGCCAGCAGGCCAGGTGCCGGGAATGAAGCTTTCTTT
TRBV15	many	.	TRBJ1-2	CATSRDRGSGYGYTF	TGTGCCACCAGCAGAGATCGCGGGTCAGGGTATGGCTACACCTTC
TRBV7-9	many	.	TRBJ2-7	CASSPTRDFEQYF	TGTGCCAGCAGCCCAACCAGGGACTTCGAGCAGTACTTC
TRBV11-2	many	TRBD1	TRBJ1-2	CASSFSDRGPNYGYTF	TGTGCCAGCAGCTTCTCCGACAGGGGCCCTAACTATGGCTACACCTTC
TRBV12-3/TRBV12-4	many	.	TRBJ2-2	CASSQNTGELFF	TGTGCCAGCAGCCAAAACACCGGGGAGCTGTTTTTT
TRBV2	many	.	TRBJ1-5	CASVSAPNQPQHF	TGTGCCAGCGTCTCCGCACCTAATCAGCCCCAGCATTTT
TRBV2	.	TRBD2	TRBJ2-7	CASSEAGREGEQYF	TGTGCCAGCAGTGAAGCAGGGCGGGAGGGCGAGCAGTACTTC
TRBV7-9	many	.	TRBJ2-7	CASSSQDYSYEQYF	TGTGCCAGCAGCTCCCAGGACTACTCCTACGAGCAGTACTTC
TRBV6-2/TRBV6-3	many	TRBD2	TRBJ2-2	CASSRAGESTGELFF	TGTGCCAGCAGTAGAGCGGGGGAGTCCACCGGGGAGCTGTTTTTT
TRBV30	many	.	TRBJ1-5	CAWTQGNNQPQHF	TGTGCCTGGACTCAGGGGAACAATCAGCCCCAGCATTTT
TRBV3-1	many	TRBD1	TRBJ1-2	CASSQALTGTGDGYTF	TGTGCCAGCAGCCAAGCCCTTACCGGGACAGGGGATGGCTACACCTTC
TRBV30	many	.	TRBJ1-6	CAWSVLQSDSPLHF	TGTGCCTGGAGTGTACTGCAGAGTGATTCACCCCTCCACTTT
TRBV5-6	many	.	TRBJ1-1	CASSLGPGDTEASF	TGTGCCAGCAGCTTGGGCCCCGGGGACACTGAAGCTTCCTTT
TRBV7-2	.	.	TRBJ1-6	CASSRGADFSPLHF	TGTGCCAGCAGCCGAGGGGCAGATTTTTCACCCCTCCACTTT
TRBV30	many	TRBD1	TRBJ1-2	CAWSGTGLDGYTF	TGTGCCTGGAGTGGGACAGGGCTGGATGGCTACACCTTC
TRBV7-2	many	.	TRBJ1-5	CASSLVPGVNQPQHF	TGTGCCAGCAGCTTAGTTCCCGGCGTCAATCAGCCCCAGCATTTT
TRBV7-8	many	TRBD1	TRBJ2-7	CASSSTGTGLYEQYF	TGTGCCAGCAGCTCCACCGGGACAGGGCTTTACGAGCAGTACTTC
TRBV5-1	many	.	TRBJ1-6	CASSESSGIYNSPLHF	TGCGCCAGCAGCGAATCATCCGGGATCTATAATTCACCCCTCCACTTT
TRBV6-5	many	.	TRBJ1-1	CASTKTSYMNTEAFF	TGTGCCAGCACTAAAACATCATACATGAACACTGAAGCTTTCTTT
TRBV6-1	many	TRBD1	TRBJ1-2	CASRTGDSASGYTF	TGTGCCAGCAGGACAGGGGATTCGGCTTCTGGCTACACCTTC
TRBV19	.	.	TRBJ1-2	CASRDDRNYGYTF	TGTGCCAGTAGGGACGACAGGAACTATGGCTACACCTTC
TRBV6-2/TRBV6-3	many	TRBD1	TRBJ2-7	CASSYPRGQGKYEQYF	TGTGCCAGCAGTTACCCCCGTGGACAGGGCAAGTACGAGCAGTACTTC
TRBV20-1	many	.	TRBJ2-7	CSARGDRLGGEQYF	TGCAGTGCTAGGGGAGACAGATTAGGTGGCGAGCAGTACTTC
TRBV5-1	many	.	TRBJ1-6	CASSFLGGLDSPLHF	TGCGCCAGCAGCTTTTTAGGGGGATTAGATTCACCCCTCCACTTT
TRBV12-3/TRBV12-4	.	TRBD1	TRBJ1-2	CASRRQGGGYGYTF	TGTGCCAGCAGAAGACAGGGCGGCGGTTATGGCTACACCTTC
TRBV2	many	.	TRBJ1-1	CASSEPQPLNTEAFF	TGTGCCAGCAGTGAACCACAGCCCCTGAACACTGAAGCTTTCTTT
TRBV7-9	many	TRBD2	TRBJ2-2	CASSLESTSGAGELFF	TGTGCCAGCAGCTTAGAGTCGACTAGCGGTGCCGGGGAGCTGTTTTTT
TRBV6-1	many	.	TRBJ2-5	CASSPTRAYETQYF	TGTGCCAGCAGTCCAACTAGAGCGTACGAGACCCAGTACTTC
TRBV11-2	.	.	TRBJ1-3	CASSPLDTGLRGNTIYF	TGTGCCAGCAGCCCCCTCGACACCGGTCTCCGCGGAAACACCATATATTTT
TRBV6-1	.	.	TRBJ1-1	CASSRTPGGSTEAFF	TGTGCCAGCAGCCGAACCCCCGGGGGGAGCACTGAAGCTTTCTTT